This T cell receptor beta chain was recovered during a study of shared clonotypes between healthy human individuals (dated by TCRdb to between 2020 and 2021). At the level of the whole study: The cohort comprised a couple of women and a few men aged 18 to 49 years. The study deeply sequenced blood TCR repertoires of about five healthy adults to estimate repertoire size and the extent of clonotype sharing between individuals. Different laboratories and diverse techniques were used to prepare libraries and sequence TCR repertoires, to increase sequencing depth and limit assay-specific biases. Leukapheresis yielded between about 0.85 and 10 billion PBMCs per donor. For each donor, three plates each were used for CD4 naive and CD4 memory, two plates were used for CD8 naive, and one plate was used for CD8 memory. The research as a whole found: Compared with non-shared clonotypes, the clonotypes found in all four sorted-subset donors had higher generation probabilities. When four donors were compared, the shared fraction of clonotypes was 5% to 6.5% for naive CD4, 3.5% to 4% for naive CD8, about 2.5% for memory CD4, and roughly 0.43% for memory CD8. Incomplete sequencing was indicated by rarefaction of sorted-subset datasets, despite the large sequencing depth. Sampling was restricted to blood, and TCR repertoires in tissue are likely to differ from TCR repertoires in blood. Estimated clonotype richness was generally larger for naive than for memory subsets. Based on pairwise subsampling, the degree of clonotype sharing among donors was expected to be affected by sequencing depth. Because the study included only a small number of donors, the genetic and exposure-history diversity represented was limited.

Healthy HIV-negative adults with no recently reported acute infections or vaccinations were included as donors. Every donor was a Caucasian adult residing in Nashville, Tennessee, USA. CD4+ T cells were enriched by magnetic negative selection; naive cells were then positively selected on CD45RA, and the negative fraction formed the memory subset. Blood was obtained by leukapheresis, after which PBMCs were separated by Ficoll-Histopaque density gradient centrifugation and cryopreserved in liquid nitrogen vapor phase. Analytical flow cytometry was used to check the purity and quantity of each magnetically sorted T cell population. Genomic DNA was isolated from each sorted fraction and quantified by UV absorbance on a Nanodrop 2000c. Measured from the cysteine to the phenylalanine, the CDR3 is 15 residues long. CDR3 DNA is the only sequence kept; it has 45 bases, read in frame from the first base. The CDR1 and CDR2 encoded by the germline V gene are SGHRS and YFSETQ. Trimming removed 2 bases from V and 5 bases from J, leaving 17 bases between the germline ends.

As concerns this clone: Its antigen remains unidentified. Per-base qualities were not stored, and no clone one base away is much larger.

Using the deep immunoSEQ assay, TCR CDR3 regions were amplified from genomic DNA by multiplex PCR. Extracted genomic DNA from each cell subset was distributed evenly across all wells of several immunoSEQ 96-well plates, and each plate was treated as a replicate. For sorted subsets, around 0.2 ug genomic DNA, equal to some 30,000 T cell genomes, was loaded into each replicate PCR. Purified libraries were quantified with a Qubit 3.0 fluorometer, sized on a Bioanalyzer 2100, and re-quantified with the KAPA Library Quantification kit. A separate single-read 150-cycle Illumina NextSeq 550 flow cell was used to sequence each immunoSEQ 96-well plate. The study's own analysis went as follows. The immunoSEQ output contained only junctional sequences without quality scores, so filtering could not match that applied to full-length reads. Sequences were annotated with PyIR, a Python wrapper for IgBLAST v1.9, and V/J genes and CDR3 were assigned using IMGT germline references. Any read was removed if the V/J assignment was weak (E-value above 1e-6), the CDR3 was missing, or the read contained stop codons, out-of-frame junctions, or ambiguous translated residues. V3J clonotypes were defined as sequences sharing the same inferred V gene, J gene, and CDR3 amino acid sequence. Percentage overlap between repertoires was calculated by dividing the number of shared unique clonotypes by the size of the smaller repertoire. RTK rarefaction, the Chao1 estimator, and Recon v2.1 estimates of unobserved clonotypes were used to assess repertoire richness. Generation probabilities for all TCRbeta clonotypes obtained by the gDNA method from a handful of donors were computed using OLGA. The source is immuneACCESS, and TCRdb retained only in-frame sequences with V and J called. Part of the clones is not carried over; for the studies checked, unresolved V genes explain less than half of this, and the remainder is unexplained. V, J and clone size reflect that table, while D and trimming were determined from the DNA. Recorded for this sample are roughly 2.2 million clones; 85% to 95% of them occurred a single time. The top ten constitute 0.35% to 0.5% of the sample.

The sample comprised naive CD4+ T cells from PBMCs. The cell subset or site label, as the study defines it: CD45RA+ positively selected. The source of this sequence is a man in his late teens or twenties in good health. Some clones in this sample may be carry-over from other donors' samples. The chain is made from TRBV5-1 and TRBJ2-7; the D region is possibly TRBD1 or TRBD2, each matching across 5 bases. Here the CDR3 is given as CASSLSGPPRDEQYF. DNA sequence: TGCGCCAGCAGCTTATCGGGGCCTCCTCGGGACGAGCAGTACTTC.